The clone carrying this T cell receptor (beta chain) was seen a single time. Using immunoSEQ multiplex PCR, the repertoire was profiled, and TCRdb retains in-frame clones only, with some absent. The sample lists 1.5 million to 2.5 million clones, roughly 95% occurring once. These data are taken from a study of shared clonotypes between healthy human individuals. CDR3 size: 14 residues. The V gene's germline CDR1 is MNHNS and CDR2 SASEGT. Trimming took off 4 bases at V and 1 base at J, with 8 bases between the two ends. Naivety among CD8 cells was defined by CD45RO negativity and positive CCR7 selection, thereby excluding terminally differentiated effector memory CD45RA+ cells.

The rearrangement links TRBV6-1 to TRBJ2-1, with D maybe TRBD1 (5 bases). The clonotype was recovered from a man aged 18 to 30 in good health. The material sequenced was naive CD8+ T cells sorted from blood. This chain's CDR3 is CASSVGVSYNEQFF. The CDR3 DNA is TGTGCCAGCAGTGTAGGGGTTTCCTACAATGAGCAGTTCTTC.